This is a list of T cell receptor beta chains from one sample in a study of Graves' ophthalmopathy and Graves' hyperthyroidism. TCRdb re-analysed the multiplex PCR reads in MiXCR, keeping a single row per CDR3 protein. The sample holds around 170,000 distinct CDR3 sequences, about 40% seen once. The sequencing input was peripheral blood. The receptors shown here come from a woman aged 35 to 49 with Graves' ophthalmopathy. CDR3s include the opening cysteine and the closing phenylalanine or tryptophan. Each record gives: J gene, clone size, V gene, D gene, CDR3 DNA, CDR3 protein. The D gene is left open where the match is weak. Clone size is stated in some rows and not others, as once, few, many or a class when expanded.

>TRBJ2-5|-|TRBV6-2/TRBV6-3|TRBD1
TGTGCCAGCAACACAATCGGACAGGGCGGGAAAGAGACCCAGTACTTC
CASNTIGQGGKETQYF
>TRBJ2-5|many|TRBV6-5|TRBD2
TGTGCCAGCAGTTACACGACTAGCGGGGGGGCTGGGGAGACCCAGTACTTC
CASSYTTSGGAGETQYF
>TRBJ1-1|many|TRBV5-1|-
TGCGCCAGCAGCTCGACCCCCCGCTCAATGAACACTGAAGCTTTCTTT
CASSSTPRSMNTEAFF
>TRBJ1-2|many|TRBV20-1|-
TGCAGTGCTGCCATGTACACCTATGGCTACACCTTC
CSAAMYTYGYTF
>TRBJ1-5|-|TRBV6-2/TRBV6-3|TRBD1
TGTGCCACCAGACAGGGTAGCAATCAGCCCCAGCATTTT
CATRQGSNQPQHF
>TRBJ2-7|many|TRBV7-8|-
TGTGCCAGCAGCTTGCGGGTGGGCTACGAGCAGTACTTC
CASSLRVGYEQYF
>TRBJ1-1|many|TRBV12-3/TRBV12-4|TRBD1
TGTGCCAGCACTACTCAGGGGGCTCTCGGCACTGAAGCTTTCTTT
CASTTQGALGTEAFF
>TRBJ1-2|many|TRBV12-3/TRBV12-4|-
TGTGCCAGCAGTTTTGGGGAGAAGTATGGCTACACCTTC
CASSFGEKYGYTF
>TRBJ1-2|many|TRBV6-6|TRBD1
TGTGCCAGCAGCGGACAGGGGTTAGATGGCTACACCTTC
CASSGQGLDGYTF
>TRBJ2-5|-|TRBV7-3|-
TGTGCCAGCAGCTTCTACCTAGGGGAGACCCAGTACTTC
CASSFYLGETQYF
>TRBJ2-5|-|TRBV28|-
TGTGCCAGCAGTACATCCGGGACGCTAAGGGAGACCCAGTACTTC
CASSTSGTLRETQYF
>TRBJ2-3|-|TRBV7-2|-
TGTGCCAGCAGCTTAGCGAGGGCAGTGAGCACAGATACGCAGTATTTT
CASSLARAVSTDTQYF
>TRBJ1-1|many|TRBV19|-
TGTGCCAGTAGTACTAGGGCTTTAATGAACACTGAAGCTTTCTTT
CASSTRALMNTEAFF
>TRBJ2-6|many|TRBV6-4|TRBD2
TGTGCCAGTCTCCGGGGGGGGCTGAGCTCTGGGGCCAACGTCCTGACTTTC
CASLRGGLSSGANVLTF